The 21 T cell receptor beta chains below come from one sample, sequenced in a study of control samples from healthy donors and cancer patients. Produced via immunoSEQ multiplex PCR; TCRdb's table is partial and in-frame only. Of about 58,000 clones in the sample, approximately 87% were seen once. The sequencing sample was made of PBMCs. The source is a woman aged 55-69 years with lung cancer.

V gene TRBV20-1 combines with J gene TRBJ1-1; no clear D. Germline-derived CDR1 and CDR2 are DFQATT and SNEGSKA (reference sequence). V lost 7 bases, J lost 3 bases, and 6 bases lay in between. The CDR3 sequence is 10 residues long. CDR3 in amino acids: CSVGYTEAFF. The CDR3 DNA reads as TGCAGTGTCGGGTACACTGAAGCTTTCTTT.

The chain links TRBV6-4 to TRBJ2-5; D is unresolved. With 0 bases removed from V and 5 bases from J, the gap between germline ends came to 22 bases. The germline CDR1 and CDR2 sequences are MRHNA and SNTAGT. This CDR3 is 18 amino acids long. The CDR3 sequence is CASSDSRRTDPGWETQYF. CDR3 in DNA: TGTGCCAGCAGTGACTCACGTCGTACTGACCCAGGTTGGGAGACCCAGTACTTC.

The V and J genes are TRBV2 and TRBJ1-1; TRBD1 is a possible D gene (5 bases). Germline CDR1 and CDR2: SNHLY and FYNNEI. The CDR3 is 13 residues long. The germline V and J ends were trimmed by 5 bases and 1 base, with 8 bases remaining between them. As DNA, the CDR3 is TGTGCCAGCAGTCTGACAGAGAACACTGAAGCTTTCTTT. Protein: CASSLTENTEAFF.

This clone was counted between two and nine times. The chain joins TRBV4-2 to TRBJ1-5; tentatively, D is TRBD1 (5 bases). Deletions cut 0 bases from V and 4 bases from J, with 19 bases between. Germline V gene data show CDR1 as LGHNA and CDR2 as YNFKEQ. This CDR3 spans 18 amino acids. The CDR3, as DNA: TGTGCCAGCAGCCAAGATCCCGTCAGGGACTTTTGGAATCAGCCCCAGCATTTT. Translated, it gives CASSQDPVRDFWNQPQHF.

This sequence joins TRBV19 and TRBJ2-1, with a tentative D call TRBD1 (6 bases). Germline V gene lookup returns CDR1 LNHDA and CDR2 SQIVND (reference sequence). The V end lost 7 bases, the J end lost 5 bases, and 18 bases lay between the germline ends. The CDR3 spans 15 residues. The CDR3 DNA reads TGTGCCAGTAAACCCGACAGGATTCGGCACAATGAGCAGTTCTTC. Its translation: CASKPDRIRHNEQFF. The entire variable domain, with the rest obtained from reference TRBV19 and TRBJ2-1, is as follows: DGGITQSPKYLFRKEGQNVTLSCEQNLNHDAMYWYRQDPGQGLRLIYYSQIVNDFQKGDIAEGYSVSREKKESFPLTVTSAQKNPTAFYLCASKPDRIRHNEQFFGPGTRLTVL.

The CDR3 is CAISGGVLNEQFF. CDR3 DNA: TGTGCCATCAGTGGGGGGGTCCTCAATGAGCAGTTCTTC. The rearrangement uses TRBV10-3 and TRBJ2-1; D possibly corresponds to TRBD2 (6 bases). V was shortened by 4 bases and J by 6 bases, with 10 bases between the two germline ends. CDR3 length: 13 amino acids. CDR1 and CDR2 (germline): ENHRY, SYGVKD.

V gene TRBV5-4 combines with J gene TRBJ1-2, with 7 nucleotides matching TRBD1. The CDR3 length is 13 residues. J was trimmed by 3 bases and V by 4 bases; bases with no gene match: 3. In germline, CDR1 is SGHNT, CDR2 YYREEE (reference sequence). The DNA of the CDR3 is TGTGCCAGCAGCGTGGACAGGTACTATGGCTACACCTTC. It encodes CASSVDRYYGYTF.

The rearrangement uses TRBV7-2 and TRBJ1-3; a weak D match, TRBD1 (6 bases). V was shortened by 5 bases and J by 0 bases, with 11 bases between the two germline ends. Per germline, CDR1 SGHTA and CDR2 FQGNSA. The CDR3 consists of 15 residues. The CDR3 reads CASSTRGGSGNTIYF. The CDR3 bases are TGTGCCAGCAGCACTAGGGGGGGCTCTGGAAACACCATATATTTT.

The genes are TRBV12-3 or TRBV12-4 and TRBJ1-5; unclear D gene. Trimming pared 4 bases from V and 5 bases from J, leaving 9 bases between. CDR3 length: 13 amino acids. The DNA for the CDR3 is TGTGCCAGCAGTTCCTCGCAACATCAGCCCCAGCATTTT. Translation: CASSSSQHQPQHF.

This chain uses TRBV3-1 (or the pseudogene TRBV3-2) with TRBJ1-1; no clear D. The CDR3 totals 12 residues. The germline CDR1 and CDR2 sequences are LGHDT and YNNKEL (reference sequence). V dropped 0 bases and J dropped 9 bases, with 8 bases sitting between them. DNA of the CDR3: TGTGCCAGCAGCCAAGACAGAATGAAAGCTTTCTTT. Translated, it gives CASSQDRMKAFF.

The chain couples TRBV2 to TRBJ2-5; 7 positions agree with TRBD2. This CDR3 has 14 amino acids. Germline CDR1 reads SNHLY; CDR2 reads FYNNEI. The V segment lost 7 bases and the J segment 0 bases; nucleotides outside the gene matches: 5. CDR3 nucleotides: TGTGCCAGCAATCTAGCGGCGTACCAAGAGACCCAGTACTTC. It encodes CASNLAAYQETQYF.

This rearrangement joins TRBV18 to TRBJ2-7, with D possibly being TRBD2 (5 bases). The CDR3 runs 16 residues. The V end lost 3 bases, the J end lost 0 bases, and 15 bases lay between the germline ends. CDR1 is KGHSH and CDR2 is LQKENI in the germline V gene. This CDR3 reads CASSPVSVGSSYEQYF. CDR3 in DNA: TGTGCCAGCTCACCGGTCTCCGTAGGGAGCTCCTACGAGCAGTACTTC.

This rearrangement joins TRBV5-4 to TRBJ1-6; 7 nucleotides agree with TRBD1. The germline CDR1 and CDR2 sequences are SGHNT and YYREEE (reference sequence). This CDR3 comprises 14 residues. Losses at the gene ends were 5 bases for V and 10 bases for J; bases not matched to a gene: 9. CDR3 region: CASSWDSLNSPLHF. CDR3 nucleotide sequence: TGTGCCAGCAGTTGGGACAGCCTCAACTCACCCCTCCACTTT.

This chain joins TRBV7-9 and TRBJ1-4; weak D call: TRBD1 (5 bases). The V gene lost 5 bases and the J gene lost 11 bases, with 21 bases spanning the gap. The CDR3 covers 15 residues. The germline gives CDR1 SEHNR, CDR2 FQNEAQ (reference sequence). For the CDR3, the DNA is TGTGCCAGCAGCAGTCAGGGCGCCCTGTCCCATAAACTGTTTTTT. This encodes CASSSQGALSHKLFF.

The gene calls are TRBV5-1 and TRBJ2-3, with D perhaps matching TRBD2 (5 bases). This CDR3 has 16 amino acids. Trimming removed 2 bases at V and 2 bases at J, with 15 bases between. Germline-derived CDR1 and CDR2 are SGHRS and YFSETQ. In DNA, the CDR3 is TGCGCCAGCAGCTTTTATGGCCCCGGGGACACAGATACGCAGTATTTT. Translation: CASSFYGPGDTDTQYF.

The CDR3: CASSNSGMGTGELFF. The CDR3 DNA is TGTGCCAGCAGTAACAGCGGGATGGGCACCGGGGAGCTGTTTTTT. This chain links TRBV2 with TRBJ2-2; 7 bases fit TRBD2. Germline lookup yields CDR1 SNHLY and CDR2 FYNNEI. Trimming removed 5 bases from V and 4 bases from J; junction bases left unmatched: 7. The CDR3 is 15 amino acids.

CDR3 in DNA: TGTGCCAGCAGTTGGGGACAGGGTGAAGCTTTCTTT. Protein product: CASSWGQGEAFF. V usage is TRBV6-5 and J usage is TRBJ1-1, with 9 bases that match TRBD1. CDR3 size: 12 residues. Germline CDR1 reads MNHEY; CDR2 reads SVGAGI. V shed 4 bases and J 7 bases; nucleotides not matched to a gene: 1.

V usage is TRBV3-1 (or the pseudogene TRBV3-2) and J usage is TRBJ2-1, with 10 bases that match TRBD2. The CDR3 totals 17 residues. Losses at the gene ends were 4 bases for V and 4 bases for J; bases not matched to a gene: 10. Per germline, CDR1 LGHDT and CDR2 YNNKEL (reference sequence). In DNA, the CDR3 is TGTGCCAGCAGCCCCGGCGTCTGGACTAGCGGTTACAATGAGCAGTTCTTC. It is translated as CASSPGVWTSGYNEQFF.

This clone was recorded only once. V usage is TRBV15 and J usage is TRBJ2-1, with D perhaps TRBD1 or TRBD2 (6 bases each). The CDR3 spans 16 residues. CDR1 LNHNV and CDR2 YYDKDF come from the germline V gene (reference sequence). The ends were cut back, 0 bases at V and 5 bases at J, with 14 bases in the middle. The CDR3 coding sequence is TGTGCCACCAGCAGAGATCGGACGGGGGCCGACAATGAGCAGTTCTTC. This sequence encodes CATSRDRTGADNEQFF.

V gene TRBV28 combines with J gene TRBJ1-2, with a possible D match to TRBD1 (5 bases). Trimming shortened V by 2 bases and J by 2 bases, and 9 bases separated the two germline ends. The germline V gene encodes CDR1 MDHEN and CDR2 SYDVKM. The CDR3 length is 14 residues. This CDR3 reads CASSLGRTNYGYTF. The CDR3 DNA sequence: TGTGCCAGCAGTTTAGGTCGGACAAACTATGGCTACACCTTC.

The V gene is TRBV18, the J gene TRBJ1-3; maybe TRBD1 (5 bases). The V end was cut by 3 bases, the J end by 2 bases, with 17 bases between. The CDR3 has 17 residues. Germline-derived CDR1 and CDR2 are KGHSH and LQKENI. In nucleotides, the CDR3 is TGTGCCAGCTCACCGGTATGGAGGGGAAAAACTGGAAACACCATATATTTT. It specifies CASSPVWRGKTGNTIYF.